The rows below give T cell receptor beta chains drawn from one sample of a study of yellow fever vaccine responses in identical twins. TCRdb passed the RT-PCR reads through MiXCR, listing each CDR3 protein once. The table has approximately 11,000 distinct CDR3 sequences, around three quarters seen once. The sample here was T cells from blood (PBMCs), unsorted or a sorted subset (not recorded which), taken before or after yellow fever vaccination (not recorded which). The receptors stem from a woman aged 18-29 years who received the yellow fever vaccine. Both conserved end residues are part of each CDR3. Fields, in order: J gene, clone size, V gene, D gene, CDR3 protein, CDR3 DNA. D genes are given only for firm matches. The size entry is marked missing in some rows and otherwise reads once, few, many or a size class.

j_gene: TRBJ1-1
abundance: -
v_gene: TRBV5-6
d_gene: -
CDR3aa: CAGPGTNTEAFF
CDR3nt: TGTGCCGGCCCAGGGACGAACACTGAAGCTTTCTTT

j_gene: TRBJ1-2
abundance: -
v_gene: TRBV28
d_gene: TRBD1
CDR3aa: CASSFLGTGNGYTF
CDR3nt: TGTGCCAGCAGTTTCCTGGGGACAGGGAATGGCTACACCTTC

j_gene: TRBJ2-3
abundance: -
v_gene: TRBV4-2
d_gene: -
CDR3aa: CASSQVGQTTDTQYF
CDR3nt: TGTGCCAGCAGCCAAGTCGGACAAACCACAGATACGCAGTATTTT

j_gene: TRBJ1-4
abundance: -
v_gene: TRBV6-5
d_gene: -
CDR3aa: CASSYYEKLFF
CDR3nt: TGTGCCAGCAGTTATTATGAAAAACTGTTTTTT

j_gene: TRBJ2-7
abundance: -
v_gene: TRBV11-1
d_gene: TRBD2
CDR3aa: CASSSTSGPYEQYF
CDR3nt: TGTGCCAGCAGCTCGACTAGCGGGCCTTACGAGCAGTACTTC

j_gene: TRBJ2-7
abundance: -
v_gene: TRBV20-1
d_gene: TRBD2
CDR3aa: CSARVGTSGSGYEQYF
CDR3nt: TGCAGTGCTAGAGTGGGGACTAGCGGGAGTGGCTACGAGCAGTACTTC

j_gene: TRBJ1-2
abundance: few
v_gene: TRBV2
d_gene: -
CDR3aa: CASRDSTGYGYTF
CDR3nt: TGTGCCAGCAGGGACAGTACGGGCTATGGCTACACCTTC

j_gene: TRBJ1-4
abundance: -
v_gene: TRBV24-1
d_gene: -
CDR3aa: CATSLTGDNEKLFF
CDR3nt: TGTGCCACCAGCTTGACAGGTGATAATGAAAAACTGTTTTTT

j_gene: TRBJ2-3
abundance: -
v_gene: TRBV20-1
d_gene: -
CDR3aa: CSASSGTADTQYF
CDR3nt: TGCAGTGCTAGCTCAGGGACGGCAGATACGCAGTATTTT

j_gene: TRBJ2-7
abundance: -
v_gene: TRBV2
d_gene: TRBD2
CDR3aa: CASSETGLVYEQYF
CDR3nt: TGTGCCAGCAGTGAAACGGGACTAGTTTACGAGCAGTACTTC

j_gene: TRBJ1-1
abundance: -
v_gene: TRBV7-1
d_gene: -
CDR3aa: CASSSANTEAFF
CDR3nt: TGTGCCAGCAGCTCAGCGAACACTGAAGCTTTCTTT

j_gene: TRBJ1-6
abundance: -
v_gene: TRBV4-1
d_gene: -
CDR3aa: CASSQESEWGNSPLHF
CDR3nt: TGCGCCAGCAGCCAAGAATCCGAGTGGGGTAATTCACCCCTCCACTTT

j_gene: TRBJ2-2
abundance: -
v_gene: TRBV4-1
d_gene: -
CDR3aa: CASSQEQGGTGELFF
CDR3nt: TGCGCCAGCAGCCAGGAACAGGGAGGCACCGGGGAGCTGTTTTTT

j_gene: TRBJ2-1
abundance: -
v_gene: TRBV15
d_gene: TRBD1
CDR3aa: CATSPWTGVDEQFF
CDR3nt: TGTGCCACCAGCCCCTGGACAGGGGTGGATGAGCAGTTCTTC

j_gene: TRBJ1-1
abundance: -
v_gene: TRBV9
d_gene: TRBD1
CDR3aa: CASSPRPAGGDTEAFF
CDR3nt: TGTGCCAGCAGCCCCAGACCCGCAGGGGGGGACACTGAAGCTTTCTTT

j_gene: TRBJ1-1
abundance: -
v_gene: TRBV11-3
d_gene: -
CDR3aa: CASSLEGAPNTEAFF
CDR3nt: TGTGCCAGCAGCTTAGAAGGGGCTCCGAACACTGAAGCTTTCTTT

j_gene: TRBJ1-1
abundance: -
v_gene: TRBV12-3/TRBV12-4
d_gene: -
CDR3aa: CASSPSGQNTEAFF
CDR3nt: TGTGCCAGCAGTCCCTCTGGACAGAACACTGAAGCTTTCTTT

j_gene: TRBJ2-5
abundance: -
v_gene: TRBV12-3/TRBV12-4
d_gene: -
CDR3aa: CASNERAPGETQYF
CDR3nt: TGTGCCAGCAACGAACGGGCCCCAGGGGAGACCCAGTACTTC

j_gene: TRBJ1-5
abundance: -
v_gene: TRBV19
d_gene: TRBD1
CDR3aa: CASRIPRGRQPQHF
CDR3nt: TGTGCCAGTAGGATCCCCAGGGGGCGTCAGCCCCAGCATTTT

j_gene: TRBJ2-7
abundance: few
v_gene: TRBV11-3
d_gene: -
CDR3aa: CASSLEDSYEQYF
CDR3nt: TGTGCCAGCAGCTTAGAAGACAGCTACGAGCAGTACTTC

j_gene: TRBJ1-4
abundance: -
v_gene: TRBV7-6
d_gene: TRBD1
CDR3aa: CASSMTGFSEKLFF
CDR3nt: TGTGCCAGCAGCATGACAGGGTTTTCTGAAAAACTGTTTTTT

j_gene: TRBJ1-1
abundance: -
v_gene: TRBV7-9
d_gene: -
CDR3aa: CASSLVTGWNEAFF
CDR3nt: TGTGCCAGCAGCTTAGTCACAGGCTGGAATGAAGCTTTCTTT

j_gene: TRBJ2-3
abundance: -
v_gene: TRBV7-9
d_gene: -
CDR3aa: CASSLLLSDTQYF
CDR3nt: TGTGCCAGCAGCTTATTGCTCTCAGATACGCAGTATTTT

j_gene: TRBJ2-1
abundance: -
v_gene: TRBV20-1
d_gene: TRBD2
CDR3aa: CSAIMLAGAFDEQFF
CDR3nt: TGCAGTGCTATTATGCTAGCGGGAGCTTTCGATGAGCAGTTCTTC

j_gene: TRBJ1-5
abundance: -
v_gene: TRBV2
d_gene: -
CDR3aa: CATSRGRAGINQPQHF
CDR3nt: TGTGCCACCAGTCGGGGCAGGGCCGGGATCAATCAGCCCCAGCATTTT

j_gene: TRBJ1-1
abundance: -
v_gene: TRBV9
d_gene: -
CDR3aa: CASSLPPEAFF
CDR3nt: TGTGCCAGCAGCCTCCCCCCTGAAGCTTTCTTT

j_gene: TRBJ2-2
abundance: -
v_gene: TRBV29-1
d_gene: TRBD1
CDR3aa: CSVLEDRGSVTGELFF
CDR3nt: TGCAGCGTTTTAGAAGACAGGGGGTCGGTCACCGGGGAGCTGTTTTTT

j_gene: TRBJ1-2
abundance: few
v_gene: TRBV13
d_gene: -
CDR3aa: CASSYRGYQTNYGYTF
CDR3nt: TGTGCCAGCAGTTACCGGGGCTATCAAACTAACTATGGCTACACCTTC

j_gene: TRBJ2-5
abundance: -
v_gene: TRBV7-9
d_gene: -
CDR3aa: CASSTTRDFQETQYF
CDR3nt: TGTGCCAGCAGCACAACCCGGGACTTCCAAGAGACCCAGTACTTC

j_gene: TRBJ1-2
abundance: -
v_gene: TRBV4-2
d_gene: -
CDR3aa: CASSQDFDIGQYGYTF
CDR3nt: TGTGCCAGCAGCCAAGATTTCGATATCGGGCAGTATGGCTACACCTTC

j_gene: TRBJ2-2
abundance: -
v_gene: TRBV5-1
d_gene: -
CDR3aa: CASSFFRYTGELFF
CDR3nt: TGCGCCAGCAGCTTCTTCAGGTACACCGGGGAGCTGTTTTTT

j_gene: TRBJ1-2
abundance: once
v_gene: TRBV12-3/TRBV12-4
d_gene: -
CDR3aa: CASSPDSMYGYTF
CDR3nt: TGTGCCAGCAGTCCCGACAGCATGTATGGCTACACCTTC

j_gene: TRBJ2-2
abundance: few
v_gene: TRBV11-3
d_gene: -
CDR3aa: CASSLRENTGELFF
CDR3nt: TGTGCCAGCAGCCTCCGGGAGAACACCGGGGAGCTGTTTTTT

j_gene: TRBJ1-1
abundance: -
v_gene: TRBV12-3/TRBV12-4
d_gene: -
CDR3aa: CASSPIDTEAFF
CDR3nt: TGTGCCAGCAGTCCGATTGACACTGAAGCTTTCTTT

j_gene: TRBJ2-7
abundance: -
v_gene: TRBV4-1
d_gene: -
CDR3aa: CASSQGGSYEQYF
CDR3nt: TGCGCCAGCAGCCAAGGGGGCTCCTACGAGCAGTACTTC

j_gene: TRBJ1-1
abundance: -
v_gene: TRBV6-4
d_gene: -
CDR3aa: CASRDPNTEAFF
CDR3nt: TGTGCCAGCAGGGACCCGAACACTGAAGCTTTCTTT

j_gene: TRBJ1-5
abundance: -
v_gene: TRBV7-9
d_gene: TRBD1
CDR3aa: CASSSTGANQPQHF
CDR3nt: TGTGCCAGCAGCTCGACAGGGGCCAATCAGCCCCAGCATTTT

j_gene: TRBJ2-1
abundance: once
v_gene: TRBV29-1
d_gene: TRBD2
CDR3aa: CSVEGGSYNEQFF
CDR3nt: TGCAGCGTTGAGGGCGGGAGCTACAATGAGCAGTTCTTC

j_gene: TRBJ1-2
abundance: -
v_gene: TRBV13
d_gene: -
CDR3aa: CASRVDYGYTF
CDR3nt: TGTGCCAGCAGGGTAGACTATGGCTACACCTTC

j_gene: TRBJ1-1
abundance: -
v_gene: TRBV7-8
d_gene: -
CDR3aa: CASSLGGMNTEAFF
CDR3nt: TGTGCCAGCAGCTTAGGAGGGATGAACACTGAAGCTTTCTTT

j_gene: TRBJ2-7
abundance: -
v_gene: TRBV11-1
d_gene: -
CDR3aa: CASSLTYEQYF
CDR3nt: TGTGCCAGCAGCTTAACATACGAGCAGTACTTC

j_gene: TRBJ2-1
abundance: few
v_gene: TRBV9
d_gene: TRBD1
CDR3aa: CASSPVTGPVNEQFF
CDR3nt: TGTGCCAGCAGCCCCGTGACAGGGCCCGTCAATGAGCAGTTCTTC